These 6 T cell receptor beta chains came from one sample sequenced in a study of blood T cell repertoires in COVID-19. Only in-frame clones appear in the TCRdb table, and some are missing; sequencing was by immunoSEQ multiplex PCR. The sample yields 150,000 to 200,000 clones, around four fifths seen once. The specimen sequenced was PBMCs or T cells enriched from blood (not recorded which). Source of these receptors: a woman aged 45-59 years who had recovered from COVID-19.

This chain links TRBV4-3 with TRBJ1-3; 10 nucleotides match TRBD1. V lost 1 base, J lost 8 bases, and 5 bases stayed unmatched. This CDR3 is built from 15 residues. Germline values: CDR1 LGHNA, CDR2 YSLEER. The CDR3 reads CASSQGRQGAYTIYF. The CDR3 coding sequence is TGCGCCAGCAGCCAAGGCAGACAGGGGGCATACACCATATATTTT.

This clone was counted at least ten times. CDR3 loop: CASSALAGVADTQYF. The CDR3 region has the DNA TGTGCCAGCAGCGCACTAGCGGGGGTGGCAGATACGCAGTATTTT. The V call is TRBV9, the J call TRBJ2-3; the match to TRBD2 covers 11 bases. Germline lookup yields CDR1 SGDLS and CDR2 YYNGEE. Losses at the gene ends were 3 bases for V and 4 bases for J; bases not matched to a gene: 4. The CDR3 contains 15 residues. Full variable domain (outside the CDR3, taken from reference TRBV9 and TRBJ2-3): DSGVTQTPKHLITATGQRVTLRCSPRSGDLSVYWYQQSLDQGLQFLIQYYNGEERAKGNILERFSAQQFPDLHSELNLSSLELGDSALYFCASSALAGVADTQYFGPGTRLTVL.

CDR3: CASSQSTGAGNTIYF. DNA of the CDR3: TGTGCCAGCTCACAATCGACAGGGGCTGGAAACACCATATATTTT. The rearrangement links TRBV18 to TRBJ1-3, with 8 nucleotides matching TRBD1. Looked up from germline, CDR1 is KGHSH and CDR2 is LQKENI. Trimming took 4 bases from V and 2 from J; bases not matched to a gene: 4. The CDR3 loop spans 15 amino acids.

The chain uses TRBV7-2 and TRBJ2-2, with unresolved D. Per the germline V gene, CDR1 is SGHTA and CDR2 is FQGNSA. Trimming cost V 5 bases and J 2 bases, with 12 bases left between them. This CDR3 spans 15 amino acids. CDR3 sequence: CASSHRPYNTGELFF. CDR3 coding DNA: TGTGCCAGCAGCCACAGACCCTATAACACCGGGGAGCTGTTTTTT.

CDR3 residues: CASSTTGGHTGELFF. In DNA form, the CDR3 reads TGTGCCAGCAGTACCACCGGGGGTCACACCGGGGAGCTGTTTTTT. This chain links TRBV28 with TRBJ2-2; maybe TRBD2 (6 bases). V lost 5 bases to trimming and J lost 3 bases, with 13 bases between them. CDR3 size: 15 residues. CDR1 and CDR2 (germline): MDHEN, SYDVKM. Filled out from reference TRBV28 and TRBJ2-2, the complete variable domain reads DVKVTQSSRYLVKRTGEKVFLECVQDMDHENMFWYRQDPGLGLRLIYFSYDVKMKEKGDIPEGYSVSREKKERFSLILESASTNQTSMYLCASSTTGGHTGELFFGEGSRLTVL.

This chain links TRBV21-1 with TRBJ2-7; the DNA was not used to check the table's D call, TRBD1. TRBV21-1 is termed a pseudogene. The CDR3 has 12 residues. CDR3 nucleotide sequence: TGTGCCAGCAGCCCCACAGCCTACGAGCAGTACTTC. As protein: CASSPTAYEQYF.